The clone carrying this T cell receptor (beta chain) has more than one count but fewer than ten. The V and J ends lost 0 bases and 7 bases, in that order; junction bases with no gene match: 4. Germline loops: CDR1 ENHRY, CDR2 SYGVKD. CDR3 length: 14 residues. The sample belongs to a study of T-cell reconstitution after alpha-beta-depleted transplantation in children. This sample's TCRbeta library carried unique molecular identifier barcodes. TCRdb recomputed calls from the PCR reads with MiXCR, one row per CDR3 protein. Here the sample spans 300,000 to 400,000 distinct CDR3 sequences, about 14% being singletons.

The chain employs TRBV10-3 and TRBJ1-1; TRBD1 matches 8 bases. The clonotype originates from a human donor who donated a stem cell graft to a child with Fanconi anemia. The input for sequencing was PBMCs, taken from the stem cell graft. Here the CDR3 DNA reads TGTGCCATCAGTGAGTCTCCGGGGACAGGTGAAGCTTTCTTT. It specifies CAISESPGTGEAFF.